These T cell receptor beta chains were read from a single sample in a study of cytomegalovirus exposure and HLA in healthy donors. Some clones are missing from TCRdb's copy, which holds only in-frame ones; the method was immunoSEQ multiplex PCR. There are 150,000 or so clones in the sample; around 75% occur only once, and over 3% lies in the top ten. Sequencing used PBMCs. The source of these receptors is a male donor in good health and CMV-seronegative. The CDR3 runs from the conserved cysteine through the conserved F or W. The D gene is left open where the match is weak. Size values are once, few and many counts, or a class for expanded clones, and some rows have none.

CDR3 protein: CASSPGQGNSDTQYF
V gene: TRBV11-3
J gene: TRBJ2-3
clone size: few
D gene: TRBD1

CDR3 protein: CASSRRGASTDTQYF
V gene: TRBV11-2
J gene: TRBJ2-3
clone size: .
D gene: TRBD2

CDR3 protein: CASSLVRGSAGNTIYF
V gene: TRBV11-2
J gene: TRBJ1-3
clone size: few
D gene: .

CDR3 protein: CASSTRTGANTEAFF
V gene: TRBV5-1
J gene: TRBJ1-1
clone size: .
D gene: TRBD1

CDR3 protein: CASSHSPLRVSYEQYF
V gene: TRBV6-6
J gene: TRBJ2-7
clone size: .
D gene: .

CDR3 protein: CASSWTHLTDTQYF
V gene: TRBV5-5
J gene: TRBJ2-3
clone size: .
D gene: .

CDR3 protein: CASSQTTNSYEQYF
V gene: TRBV4-2
J gene: TRBJ2-7
clone size: .
D gene: .

CDR3 protein: CASSSLVAGAARDTGELFF
V gene: TRBV7-3
J gene: TRBJ2-2
clone size: few
D gene: TRBD2

CDR3 protein: CATRFSYEQYF
V gene: TRBV6-5
J gene: TRBJ2-7
clone size: few
D gene: .

CDR3 protein: CASSSLAGSSYEQYF
V gene: TRBV5-1
J gene: TRBJ2-7
clone size: .
D gene: TRBD2

CDR3 protein: CANSWGSGSTGELFF
V gene: TRBV27
J gene: TRBJ2-2
clone size: .
D gene: TRBD2

CDR3 protein: CASSDGQGAWGYTF
V gene: TRBV2
J gene: TRBJ1-2
clone size: .
D gene: TRBD1

CDR3 protein: CASSLLEGHPQHF
V gene: TRBV7-2
J gene: TRBJ1-5
clone size: .
D gene: .

CDR3 protein: CASSPSGSGSSYNEQFF
V gene: TRBV11-3
J gene: TRBJ2-1
clone size: .
D gene: TRBD2

CDR3 protein: CASSDSSKNTGELFF
V gene: TRBV6-4
J gene: TRBJ2-2
clone size: .
D gene: .

CDR3 protein: CASSLDSLNYGYTF
V gene: TRBV5-1
J gene: TRBJ1-2
clone size: .
D gene: .

CDR3 protein: CASSPAAGGVVEQYF
V gene: TRBV5-4
J gene: TRBJ2-7
clone size: .
D gene: TRBD2

CDR3 protein: CASSMGRDYDEQFF
V gene: TRBV19
J gene: TRBJ2-1
clone size: .
D gene: TRBD2

CDR3 protein: CASSVVGDYNSPLHF
V gene: TRBV9
J gene: TRBJ1-6
clone size: .
D gene: .

CDR3 protein: CASSLGGGVSEKLFF
V gene: TRBV5-8
J gene: TRBJ1-4
clone size: .
D gene: .

CDR3 protein: CASRTNSYNQPQHF
V gene: TRBV28
J gene: TRBJ1-5
clone size: .
D gene: .

CDR3 protein: CASSHLGQGNEKLFF
V gene: TRBV7-2
J gene: TRBJ1-4
clone size: .
D gene: .

CDR3 protein: CASSLGGGSYEQYF
V gene: TRBV5-1
J gene: .
clone size: .
D gene: .

CDR3 protein: CASSSTGEVNYGYTF
V gene: TRBV7-3
J gene: TRBJ1-2
clone size: .
D gene: .

CDR3 protein: CSAARVVEQYF
V gene: TRBV20-1
J gene: .
clone size: .
D gene: .

CDR3 protein: CASSLYASVQFF
V gene: TRBV5-4
J gene: TRBJ2-1
clone size: .
D gene: .

CDR3 protein: CASSPPGTGANEKLFF
V gene: TRBV4-1
J gene: TRBJ1-4
clone size: .
D gene: TRBD1

CDR3 protein: CASSLTGVGNTIYF
V gene: TRBV5-1
J gene: TRBJ1-3
clone size: .
D gene: TRBD1